Listed below are T cell receptor beta chains from one sample, sequenced in a study of blood T cell repertoires in COVID-19. Using immunoSEQ multiplex PCR, the repertoire was profiled, and TCRdb retains in-frame clones only, with some absent. The table includes 45,000 to 55,000 clones, 90% detected once. The sequencing input was peripheral blood. The receptors originated from a woman in her forties with active COVID-19. Each CDR3 is given with its conserved first and last residue. D genes are given only for firm matches. For some rows the clone size is stated as once, few or many, or as a class when expanded; others skip it.

D gene: TRBD2; V gene: TRBV11-2; clone size: NA; J gene: TRBJ2-5; CDR3 DNA: TGTGCCAGCAGCTTAGGGACTAGCGTTGAGACCCAGTACTTC; CDR3 protein: CASSLGTSVETQYF
D gene: NA; V gene: TRBV3-1/TRBV3-2; clone size: few; J gene: TRBJ2-3; CDR3 DNA: TGTGCCAGCAGCCTACTTGATACGCAGTATTTT; CDR3 protein: CASSLLDTQYF
D gene: TRBD2; V gene: TRBV7-2; clone size: NA; J gene: TRBJ2-7; CDR3 DNA: TGTGCCAGCAGCTATGGACTAGCGGGGAGCCACGAGCAGTACTTC; CDR3 protein: CASSYGLAGSHEQYF
D gene: TRBD1; V gene: TRBV6-5; clone size: NA; J gene: TRBJ1-1; CDR3 DNA: TGTGCCAGCAGAGGGACAGGGAACACTGAAGCTTTCTTT; CDR3 protein: CASRGTGNTEAFF
D gene: NA; V gene: TRBV11-1; clone size: NA; J gene: TRBJ1-5; CDR3 DNA: TGTGCCAGCAGCTTAGCCCGTGATGGCGGCCCCGCTAAGCGTCAGCCCCAGCATTTT; CDR3 protein: CASSLARDGGPAKRQPQHF
D gene: TRBD1; V gene: TRBV19; clone size: NA; J gene: TRBJ2-5; CDR3 DNA: TGTGCCAGTAGTCCGAGGACAGGGGGCGCTAGTTGGACCCAGTACTTC; CDR3 protein: CASSPRTGGASWTQYF
D gene: TRBD2; V gene: TRBV18; clone size: NA; J gene: TRBJ2-3; CDR3 DNA: TGTGCCAGCTCACCACGCCCCAGCGGGGGAAGCACAGATACGCAGTATTTT; CDR3 protein: CASSPRPSGGSTDTQYF
D gene: TRBD1; V gene: TRBV5-1; clone size: once; J gene: TRBJ2-1; CDR3 DNA: TGCGCCAGCAGCGTGATCCCGTTGGGACAGGGAGGCAATGAGCAGTTCTTC; CDR3 protein: CASSVIPLGQGGNEQFF
D gene: NA; V gene: TRBV29-1; clone size: NA; J gene: TRBJ2-5; CDR3 DNA: TGCAGCGGGTACACAGGAAACCAAGAGACCCAGTACTTC; CDR3 protein: CSGYTGNQETQYF
D gene: NA; V gene: TRBV5-4; clone size: NA; J gene: TRBJ1-1; CDR3 DNA: TGTGCCAGCAGCGACAGGCACGACACTGAAGCTTTCTTT; CDR3 protein: CASSDRHDTEAFF
D gene: NA; V gene: TRBV2; clone size: NA; J gene: TRBJ2-2; CDR3 DNA: TGTGCCAGCACGACTAGTTGGTCGGGCGGGGAGCTGTTTTTT; CDR3 protein: CASTTSWSGGELFF
D gene: TRBD1; V gene: TRBV11-3; clone size: few; J gene: TRBJ1-2; CDR3 DNA: TGTGCCAGCAGCTTATCCAGGACAGGGGAGGTCCCCAGTAATGGCTACACCTTC; CDR3 protein: CASSLSRTGEVPSNGYTF
D gene: TRBD2; V gene: TRBV11-2; clone size: once; J gene: TRBJ2-1; CDR3 DNA: TGTGCCAGCAGTATAGCGGGGGGGAAGCAGTTCTTC; CDR3 protein: CASSIAGGKQFF
D gene: NA; V gene: TRBV11-3; clone size: NA; J gene: TRBJ2-3; CDR3 DNA: TGTGCCAGCAGCTCTCGACCGATAGGACTACGCACAGATACGCAGTATTTT; CDR3 protein: CASSSRPIGLRTDTQYF
D gene: NA; V gene: TRBV28; clone size: NA; J gene: TRBJ1-6; CDR3 DNA: TGTGCCAGCCAAGGGGGAGTATCCTATAATTCACCCCTCCACTTT; CDR3 protein: CASQGGVSYNSPLHF
D gene: TRBD2; V gene: TRBV2; clone size: few; J gene: TRBJ2-1; CDR3 DNA: TGTGCCAGCAGCGAATTGGGACTAGCGGGGGAACCTATGCTCTTC; CDR3 protein: CASSELGLAGEPMLF
D gene: NA; V gene: TRBV11-2; clone size: NA; J gene: TRBJ1-2; CDR3 DNA: TGTGCCAGCAGCTTTTATCTCTATGGCTACACCTTC; CDR3 protein: CASSFYLYGYTF
D gene: NA; V gene: TRBV6-2/TRBV6-3; clone size: few; J gene: TRBJ1-5; CDR3 DNA: TGTGCCAGCAGTTACTCAGCCGGACTTAGCAATCAGCCCCAGCATTTT; CDR3 protein: CASSYSAGLSNQPQHF
D gene: TRBD1; V gene: TRBV5-4; clone size: few; J gene: TRBJ2-2; CDR3 DNA: TGTGCCAGCAGCTTTCCTGACAGGGGGCAAGACGGGGAGCTGTTTTTT; CDR3 protein: CASSFPDRGQDGELFF
D gene: TRBD1; V gene: TRBV25-1; clone size: NA; J gene: TRBJ1-5; CDR3 DNA: TGTGCCAGCAGTACAGGGGCTCAGCCCCAGCATTTT; CDR3 protein: CASSTGAQPQHF
D gene: NA; V gene: TRBV4-1; clone size: NA; J gene: TRBJ1-3; CDR3 DNA: TGCGCCAGCAGCCAAGGGGCCTACTCTGGAAACACCATATATTTT; CDR3 protein: CASSQGAYSGNTIYF
D gene: TRBD2; V gene: TRBV30; clone size: NA; J gene: TRBJ2-5; CDR3 DNA: TGTGCCTGGGCGGGGGGGCCCAGGGAGACCCAGTACTTC; CDR3 protein: CAWAGGPRETQYF
D gene: TRBD1; V gene: TRBV24-1; clone size: NA; J gene: TRBJ2-1; CDR3 DNA: TGTGCCACCAGTGATCCCGGGACAGGTAACAATGAGCAGTTCTTC; CDR3 protein: CATSDPGTGNNEQFF
D gene: NA; V gene: TRBV6-4; clone size: NA; J gene: TRBJ2-2; CDR3 DNA: TGTGCCAGCAGGGGGAGTCCACCGAACACCGGGGAGCTGTTTTTT; CDR3 protein: CASRGSPPNTGELFF
D gene: NA; V gene: TRBV11-2; clone size: NA; J gene: TRBJ1-4; CDR3 DNA: TGTGCCAGCAGCTTACCGGGGAGGTCTAATGAAAAACTGTTTTTT; CDR3 protein: CASSLPGRSNEKLFF
D gene: NA; V gene: TRBV5-1; clone size: once; J gene: TRBJ2-1; CDR3 DNA: TGCGCCAGCAGCTTAAACGGGTACAATGAGCAGTTCTTC; CDR3 protein: CASSLNGYNEQFF
D gene: NA; V gene: TRBV2; clone size: NA; J gene: TRBJ1-2; CDR3 DNA: TGTGCCAGCAGTGAGACCCGAACAGGTGTCTATGGCTACACCTTC; CDR3 protein: CASSETRTGVYGYTF
D gene: NA; V gene: TRBV6-2/TRBV6-3; clone size: NA; J gene: TRBJ2-1; CDR3 DNA: TGTGCCAGCTGCCTTGGTGGACAGCCGATTTACAATGAGCAGTTCTTC; CDR3 protein: CASCLGGQPIYNEQFF
D gene: TRBD1; V gene: TRBV19; clone size: NA; J gene: TRBJ1-1; CDR3 DNA: TGTGCCAGTAGTATAGTTAGTTTTTCGACAGGGAGGAACACTGAAGCTTTCTTT; CDR3 protein: CASSIVSFSTGRNTEAFF
D gene: TRBD2; V gene: TRBV19; clone size: NA; J gene: TRBJ2-1; CDR3 DNA: TGTGCCAGTAGCCGAGGGAGCGGGAGAGACAATGAGCAGTTCTTC; CDR3 protein: CASSRGSGRDNEQFF
D gene: NA; V gene: TRBV15; clone size: few; J gene: TRBJ1-1; CDR3 DNA: TGTGCCACCAGCAACATTGACACTGAAGCTTTCTTT; CDR3 protein: CATSNIDTEAFF